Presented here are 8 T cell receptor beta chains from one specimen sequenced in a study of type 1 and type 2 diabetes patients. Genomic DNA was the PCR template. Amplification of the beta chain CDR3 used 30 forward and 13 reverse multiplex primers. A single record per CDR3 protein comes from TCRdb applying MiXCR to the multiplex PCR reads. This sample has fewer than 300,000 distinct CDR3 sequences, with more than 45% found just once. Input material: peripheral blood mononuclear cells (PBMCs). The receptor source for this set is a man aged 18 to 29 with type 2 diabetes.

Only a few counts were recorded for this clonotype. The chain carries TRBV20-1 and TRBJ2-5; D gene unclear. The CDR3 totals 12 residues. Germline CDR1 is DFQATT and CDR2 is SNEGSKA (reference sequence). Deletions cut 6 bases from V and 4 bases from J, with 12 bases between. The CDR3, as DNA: TGCAGTGCCACCCAGCCCGGAGAGACCCAGTACTTC. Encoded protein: CSATQPGETQYF.

The CDR3 region has the DNA TGCAGTGCGGGTTCCGGACAGGGGCCCTACGAGCAGTACTTC. The encoded protein is CSAGSGQGPYEQYF. The J gene is TRBJ2-7, the V gene TRBV20-1; 9 nucleotides line up with TRBD1. This CDR3 is 14 amino acids long. J gave up 2 bases and V 6 bases, and 8 bases lay outside the gene matches. Per the germline V gene, CDR1 is DFQATT and CDR2 is SNEGSKA (reference sequence).

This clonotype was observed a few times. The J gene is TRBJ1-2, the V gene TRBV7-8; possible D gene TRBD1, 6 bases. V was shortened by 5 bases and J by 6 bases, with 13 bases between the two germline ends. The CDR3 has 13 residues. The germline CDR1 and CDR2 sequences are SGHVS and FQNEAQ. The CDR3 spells CASSPTHRDGYTF. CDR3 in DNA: TGTGCCAGCAGCCCTACACACAGGGATGGCTACACCTTC.

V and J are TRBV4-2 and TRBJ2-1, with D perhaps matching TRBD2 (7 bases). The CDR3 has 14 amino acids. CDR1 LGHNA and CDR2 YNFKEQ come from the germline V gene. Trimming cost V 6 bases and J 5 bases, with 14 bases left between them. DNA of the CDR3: TGTGCCAGCAGTAAGGGGGGGGGGAACAATGAGCAGTTCTTC. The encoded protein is CASSKGGGNNEQFF.

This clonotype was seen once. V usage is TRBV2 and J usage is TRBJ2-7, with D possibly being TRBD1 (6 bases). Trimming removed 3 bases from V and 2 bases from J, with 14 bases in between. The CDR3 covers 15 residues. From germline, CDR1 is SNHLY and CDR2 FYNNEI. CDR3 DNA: TGTGCCAGCAGTGAGTGGGACACCGACCCCTACGAGCAGTACTTC. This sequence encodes CASSEWDTDPYEQYF.

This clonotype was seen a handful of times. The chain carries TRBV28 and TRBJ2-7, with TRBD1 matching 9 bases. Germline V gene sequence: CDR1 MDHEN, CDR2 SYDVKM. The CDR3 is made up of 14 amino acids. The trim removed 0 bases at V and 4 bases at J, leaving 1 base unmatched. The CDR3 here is CASSLWTGGYEQYF. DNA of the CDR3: TGTGCCAGCAGTTTATGGACAGGGGGGTACGAGCAGTACTTC.

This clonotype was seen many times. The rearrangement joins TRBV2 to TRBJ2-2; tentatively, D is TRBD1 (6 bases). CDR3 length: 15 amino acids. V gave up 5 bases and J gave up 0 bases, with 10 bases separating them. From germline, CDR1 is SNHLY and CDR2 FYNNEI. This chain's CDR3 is CASSLQGSNTGELFF. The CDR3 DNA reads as TGTGCCAGCAGTCTACAGGGCTCGAACACCGGGGAGCTGTTTTTT.

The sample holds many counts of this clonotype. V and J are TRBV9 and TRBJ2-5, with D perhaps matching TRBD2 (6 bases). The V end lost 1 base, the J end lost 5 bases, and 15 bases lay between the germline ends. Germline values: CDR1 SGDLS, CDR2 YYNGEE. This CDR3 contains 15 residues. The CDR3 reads CASSVFAGLAETQYF. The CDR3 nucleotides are TGTGCCAGCAGCGTATTTGCGGGATTAGCGGAGACCCAGTACTTC.